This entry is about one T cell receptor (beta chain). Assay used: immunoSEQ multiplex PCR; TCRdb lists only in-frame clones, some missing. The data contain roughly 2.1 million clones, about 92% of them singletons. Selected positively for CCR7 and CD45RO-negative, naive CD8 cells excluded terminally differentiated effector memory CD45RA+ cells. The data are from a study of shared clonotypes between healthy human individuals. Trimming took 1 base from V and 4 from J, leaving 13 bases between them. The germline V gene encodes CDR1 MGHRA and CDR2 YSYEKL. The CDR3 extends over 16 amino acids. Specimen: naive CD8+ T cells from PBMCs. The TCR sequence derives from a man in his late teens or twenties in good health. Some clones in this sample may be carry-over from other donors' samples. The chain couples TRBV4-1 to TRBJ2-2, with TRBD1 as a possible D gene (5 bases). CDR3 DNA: TGCGCCAGCAGCCAAGGGGGCGGTAGGTTCACCGGGGAGCTGTTTTTT. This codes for CASSQGGGRFTGELFF.